These 26 T cell receptor beta chains were all obtained from the same sample, sequenced in a study of T cells in Graves' hyperthyroidism and ophthalmopathy. There were TCR beta CDR3 regions amplified from RNA transcripts. Researchers ran a first-round RT-PCR on the TCR CDR3 using the HTBI primer set. TCRdb re-analysed the multiplex PCR reads in MiXCR, keeping a single row per CDR3 protein. The data show over 650,000 distinct CDR3 sequences, 45% seen once. Sequencing was done on a sample of peripheral blood or thyroid tissue (not recorded which). These TCRs come from an adult man with Graves' disease, either hyperthyroidism or ophthalmopathy (not recorded which).

The CDR3 is CASSDEQGDNSPLHF. In DNA form, the CDR3 reads TGTGCCAGCAGTGACGAACAGGGCGATAATTCACCCCTCCACTTT. The chain employs TRBV2 and TRBJ1-6; perhaps TRBD1 as D (6 bases). This CDR3 has 15 residues. The germline gives CDR1 SNHLY, CDR2 FYNNEI. Trimming shortened V by 3 bases and J by 5 bases, and 11 bases separated the two germline ends.

This clonotype has just a few counts. This chain links TRBV29-1 with TRBJ1-2; the D is unclear. The CDR3 is 15 residues long. In germline, CDR1 is SQVTM, CDR2 ANQGSEA. Deletions cut 2 bases from V and 2 bases from J, with 15 bases between. The CDR3 sequence is CSVEPTDGTNYGYTF. The CDR3, as DNA: TGCAGCGTTGAACCTACGGACGGTACCAACTATGGCTACACCTTC.

The chain joins TRBV19 to TRBJ1-1, with D perhaps matching TRBD1 (6 bases). Germline V CDR1 and CDR2: LNHDA, SQIVND (reference sequence). This CDR3 contains 13 residues. V gave up 9 bases and J gave up 0 bases, with 11 bases separating them. Here the CDR3 reads CASAQGMNTEAFF. The CDR3, as DNA: TGTGCCAGCGCACAGGGCATGAACACTGAAGCTTTCTTT.

This clonotype was observed a few times. The chain recombines TRBV12-3 or TRBV12-4 with TRBJ1-4; D unclear. The CDR3 runs to 15 residues. Trimming took off 8 bases at V and 6 bases at J, with 19 bases between the two ends. The CDR3 sequence is CASALRSLEDEKLFF. The CDR3 coding sequence is TGTGCCAGCGCCCTTCGGAGTTTAGAAGATGAAAAACTGTTTTTT.

This clonotype was seen at least ten times. V and J are TRBV7-2 and TRBJ1-5, with 7 nucleotides matching TRBD1. Germline loops: CDR1 SGHTA, CDR2 FQGNSA. Losses at the gene ends were 2 bases for V and 5 bases for J; bases not matched to a gene: 12. The length of the CDR3 is 17 residues. DNA of the CDR3: TGTGCCAGCAGCTTAAGGTCGGCAGGGGGAGGTGATCAGCCCCAGCATTTT. This sequence encodes CASSLRSAGGGDQPQHF.

The chain carries TRBV7-9 and TRBJ1-4, with TRBD1 as a possible D gene (6 bases). V was cut by 1 base and J by 0 bases, with 9 bases left in between. CDR3 length: 16 residues. Germline V gene lookup returns CDR1 SEHNR and CDR2 FQNEAQ (reference sequence). The CDR3, as DNA: TGTGCCAGCAGCTTAGTCAACAGGGCAACTAATGAAAAACTGTTTTTT. Protein product: CASSLVNRATNEKLFF.

The CDR3 protein is CASSFWQGEKLFF. The CDR3 bases are TGTGCCAGCAGCTTCTGGCAGGGTGAAAAACTGTTTTTT. J is TRBJ1-4 and V is TRBV2, with D tentatively TRBD1 (5 bases). CDR3 size: 13 residues. V was pared by 6 bases and J by 7 bases, with 12 bases between. Germline-derived CDR1 and CDR2 are SNHLY and FYNNEI.

A few counts support this clonotype. This chain links TRBV7-9 with TRBJ2-7; 7 nucleotides line up with TRBD1. The CDR3 consists of 18 residues. With 4 bases clipped from V and 2 bases from J, the junction kept 17 bases outside the gene matches. Germline V lookup: CDR1 SEHNR, CDR2 FQNEAQ (reference sequence). This CDR3 is CASSSIPGQSSAAYEQYF. CDR3 coding DNA: TGTGCCAGCAGCTCCATTCCGGGACAGAGCTCTGCGGCCTACGAGCAGTACTTC.

A remark on this clonotype: The CDR3 carries no conserved terminal phenylalanine or tryptophan, so it likely arises from a read error. The DNA is omitted, as the CDR3 cannot be located on it reliably, and the CDR3 follows TCRdb's listing. The chain's CDR3 is CASSMWDRGDY. The genes are TRBV11-2 and TRBJ2-5; no DNA check was done on the table's D call, TRBD1. The germline CDR1 and CDR2 sequences are SGHAT and FQNNGV. The CDR3 numbers 11 amino acids, ends counted.

V usage is TRBV29-1 and J usage is TRBJ2-7, with D possibly TRBD2 on 5 matching bases. The V end was cut by 7 bases, the J end by 3 bases, with 13 bases between. CDR1 and CDR2 (germline): SQVTM, ANQGSEA. This CDR3 comprises 12 residues. CDR3 DNA: TGCAGCGGGCGGGCGGAGATCTACGAGCAGTACTTC. Protein: CSGRAEIYEQYF.

This clonotype was seen at least ten times. A read error may produce the germline difference seen at one junction end. J is TRBJ1-1 and V is TRBV29-1; the D gene is possibly TRBD1 (5 bases). Germline-derived CDR1 and CDR2 are SQVTM and ANQGSEA. This CDR3 has 11 amino acids. The CDR3 spells CSVEKGRGVLF. The CDR3 nucleotides are TGCAGCGTTGAAAAGGGAAGGGGAGTCCTATTT.

This clonotype was seen more than once but under ten times. The chain couples TRBV7-8 to TRBJ1-2; possibly TRBD1 for D (6 bases). This CDR3 region has 14 residues. V was trimmed by 4 bases and J by 9 bases, leaving 18 bases between them. Germline CDR1 and CDR2: SGHVS and FQNEAQ. CDR3 sequence: CASSSKAGALSYTF. In DNA form, the CDR3 reads TGTGCCAGCAGCTCTAAAGCAGGGGCGTTGAGCTACACCTTC.

The chain has TRBV10-3 and TRBJ1-4; 7 bases agree with TRBD1. With V trimmed by 5 bases and J by 7 bases, 7 bases remained unmatched. CDR1 is ENHRY and CDR2 is SYGVKD in the germline V gene. The CDR3 has 14 residues. The CDR3 spells CAISLDRVGEKLFF. The CDR3 coding sequence is TGTGCCATCAGTCTCGACAGGGTGGGTGAAAAACTGTTTTTT.

There are a few counts of this clonotype. The V call is TRBV10-3, the J call TRBJ2-5; no definite D call. The germline V gene encodes CDR1 ENHRY and CDR2 SYGVKD. This CDR3 is 11 amino acids long. The germline V and J ends were trimmed by 10 bases and 1 base, with 7 bases remaining between them. The CDR3 bases are TGTGCCAGCGCCCTCCAAGAGACCCAGTACTTC. This translates into CASALQETQYF.

This clonotype was picked up a small number of times. The gene calls are TRBV12-3 or TRBV12-4 and TRBJ2-5; tentatively, D is TRBD1 (6 bases). V gave up 4 bases and J gave up 5 bases, with 11 bases separating them. The CDR3 loop spans 13 amino acids. In DNA, the CDR3 is TGTGCCAGCAGTTACAGGGCCGGGGAGACCCAGTACTTC. It encodes CASSYRAGETQYF.

The rearrangement joins TRBV5-1 to TRBJ1-2; D is perhaps TRBD1 (5 bases). The germline V gene encodes CDR1 SGHRS and CDR2 YFSETQ. The CDR3 totals 16 residues. The V gene lost 4 bases and the J gene lost 4 bases, with 20 bases spanning the gap. The CDR3 reads CASSITRADSPYGYTF. CDR3 DNA sequence: TGCGCCAGCAGCATCACAAGGGCTGACAGTCCCTATGGCTACACCTTC.

The rearrangement joins TRBV7-8 to TRBJ1-5, with 9 bases aligning to TRBD1. Germline values: CDR1 SGHVS, CDR2 FQNEAQ. The length of the CDR3 is 16 residues. V was pared by 3 bases and J by 5 bases, with 8 bases of the junction left unmatched. The CDR3 DNA is TGTGCCAGCAGCTTCCGGGACAGGGTAAAGGATCAGCCCCAGCATTTT. Amino acids: CASSFRDRVKDQPQHF.

This clonotype appeared a few times. This chain uses TRBV6-6 with TRBJ1-2; 10 bases are a match to TRBD1. This CDR3 is 15 amino acids long. Germline values: CDR1 MNHNY, CDR2 SVGAGI (reference sequence). The V gene end was trimmed by 5 bases and the J gene end by 2 bases; junction bases not matched to a gene: 5. The CDR3 protein is CASSRQGARNYGYTF. The CDR3 bases are TGTGCCAGCAGTAGACAGGGGGCGCGGAACTATGGCTACACCTTC.

The chain joins TRBV7-3 to TRBJ1-1, with D perhaps TRBD1 (5 bases). The CDR3 is 15 amino acids. V gave up 5 bases and J gave up 3 bases, with 16 bases separating them. Germline V lookup: CDR1 SGHTA, CDR2 FQGTGA. CDR3 protein: CASSPPGTGYTEAFF. The CDR3, as DNA: TGTGCCAGCAGCCCCCCCGGGACGGGGTACACTGAAGCTTTCTTT.

As concerns this clonotype: Just one base apart from a much larger clone, this may be a read error. This chain connects TRBV9 to TRBJ2-5; 11 bases align to TRBD2. This CDR3 comprises 15 residues. Germline V gene sequence: CDR1 SGDLS, CDR2 YYNGEE. The junction had 7 bases not matched to a gene; V was cut back by 4 bases and J by 5 bases. As DNA, the CDR3 is TGTGCCAGCAGCCCAAGTAGCGGGGGGGCCGAGACCCAGTACTTC. Amino acid sequence: CASSPSSGGAETQYF.

The chain combines TRBV7-2 with TRBJ2-7; 11 positions agree with TRBD1. The CDR3 contains 18 residues. Germline V lookup: CDR1 SGHTA, CDR2 FQGNSA. Unmatched junction bases numbered 16, after V lost 3 bases and J lost 6 bases. The chain's CDR3 is CASSFQLSRVGTGGEQYF. The CDR3 nucleotides read TGTGCCAGCAGCTTTCAATTATCTAGAGTCGGGACAGGGGGCGAGCAGTACTTC.

This clonotype was detected once. The chain has TRBV7-9 and TRBJ2-3, with no clear D. Germline CDR1 reads SEHNR; CDR2 reads FQNEAQ (reference sequence). The V end was cut by 4 bases, the J end by 4 bases, with 6 bases between. This CDR3 comprises 12 residues. The CDR3 region has the DNA TGTGCCAGCAGCTCCGAAGCAGATACGCAGTATTTT. It codes for CASSSEADTQYF.

This clonotype was detected only a few times. This chain uses TRBV7-2 with TRBJ2-7; no firm D call. V shed 6 bases and J shed 4 bases, with 10 bases lying between them. From germline, CDR1 is SGHTA and CDR2 FQGNSA. The CDR3 loop spans 12 amino acids. The CDR3 DNA reads TGTGCCAGCAGTTACTCCCAGTACGAGCAGTACTTC. Translation gives CASSYSQYEQYF.

This clonotype was observed many times. The V gene is TRBV7-2, the J gene TRBJ1-6; the D is unclear. V was cut by 7 bases and J by 6 bases, with 10 bases left in between. Germline V lookup: CDR1 SGHTA, CDR2 FQGNSA. This CDR3 region has 13 residues. The CDR3 spells CASTPVRNSPLHF. The CDR3 DNA follows: TGTGCCAGCACCCCAGTCCGTAATTCACCCCTCCACTTT.

There are many counts of this clonotype. The CDR3 sequence is CASSADRDTEAFF. CDR3 in DNA: TGTGCCAGTAGTGCGGACAGGGACACTGAAGCTTTCTTT. The J gene is TRBJ1-1, the V gene TRBV19; 8 nucleotides agree with TRBD1. The V gene end was trimmed by 5 bases and the J gene end by 3 bases; junction bases not matched to a gene: 2. The CDR3 is 13 amino acids. Germline V gene lookup returns CDR1 LNHDA and CDR2 SQIVND (reference sequence). Together with reference TRBV19 and TRBJ1-1, the CDR3 gives the full variable domain: DGGITQSPKYLFRKEGQNVTLSCEQNLNHDAMYWYRQDPGQGLRLIYYSQIVNDFQKGDIAEGYSVSREKKESFPLTVTSAQKNPTAFYLCASSADRDTEAFFGQGTRLTVV.

The chain recombines TRBV7-2 with TRBJ2-5, with 8 positions matching TRBD2. Germline V CDR1 and CDR2: SGHTA, FQGNSA. The CDR3 is 16 amino acids. The ends lost 6 bases at V and 2 bases at J; junction bases unmatched: 11. CDR3 protein: CASRTLRRGAQETQYF. The CDR3 DNA reads as TGTGCCAGCAGAACGCTCCGGCGGGGGGCTCAAGAGACCCAGTACTTC.